These T cell receptor beta chains were read from a single sample in a study of early T cells in non-severe SARS-CoV-2 infection. TCRdb redid the calling of the 5' RACE reads with MiXCR, one entry per CDR3 protein. The sample lists about 30,000 distinct CDR3 sequences; less than 6.5% were seen once. Sequencing input: whole blood. The origin of the receptors is an adult who was a healthcare worker with PCR-confirmed SARS-CoV-2 infection or an uninfected control (not recorded which). The conserved cysteine and the conserved F or W are not part of the CDR3 here.

V gene	J gene	CDR3 protein
TRBV7-9	TRBJ2-1	ASSPGTANEQF
TRBV10-3	TRBJ2-5	AISGTSGETQY
TRBV6-5	TRBJ2-7	ASSYAGSSYEQY
TRBV9	TRBJ2-7	ASSGLRGFYEQY
TRBV21-1	TRBJ1-2	ASSKAPGYT
TRBV4-1	TRBJ2-3	ASSQGDTAGGPDTQY
TRBV6-4	TRBJ2-1	ASSSGTLSYNEQF
TRBV6-6	TRBJ1-1	ASIRDGFNTEAF
TRBV6-5	TRBJ2-3	ASSWDLGTDTQY
TRBV6-1	TRBJ2-7	ASSEGGTDAYEQY
TRBV7-9	TRBJ2-4	ASSLVQGAKNIQY
TRBV18	TRBJ1-5	ASSPRGLSNQPQH
TRBV7-2	TRBJ1-3	ASSLSWGSGNTIY
TRBV6-5	TRBJ1-2	ASSETGVNYGYT
TRBV14	TRBJ2-7	ASSQNRETYEQY
TRBV7-6	TRBJ2-2	ASSLASLLTGGYTGELF
TRBV7-9	TRBJ2-3	ASSRGSGYTDTQY
TRBV12-3/TRBV12-4	TRBJ2-7	ASSLRHEQY
TRBV11-2	TRBJ2-3	ASRPGTSGGAKDTQY
TRBV10-3	TRBJ1-4	AISEEGKKLF
TRBV14	TRBJ1-2	ASSQAGQFGGYT
TRBV12-3/TRBV12-4	TRBJ2-1	ASSLMTAYNEQF
TRBV28	TRBJ2-7	ASSLGLAGGSSYEQY
TRBV10-2	TRBJ2-4	ASWDSENIQY
TRBV28	TRBJ2-3	ASSLFGEGADTQY
TRBV7-9	TRBJ2-7	ASSLAGVTYEQY
TRBV6-5	TRBJ2-3	ASSFEPQNTDTQY